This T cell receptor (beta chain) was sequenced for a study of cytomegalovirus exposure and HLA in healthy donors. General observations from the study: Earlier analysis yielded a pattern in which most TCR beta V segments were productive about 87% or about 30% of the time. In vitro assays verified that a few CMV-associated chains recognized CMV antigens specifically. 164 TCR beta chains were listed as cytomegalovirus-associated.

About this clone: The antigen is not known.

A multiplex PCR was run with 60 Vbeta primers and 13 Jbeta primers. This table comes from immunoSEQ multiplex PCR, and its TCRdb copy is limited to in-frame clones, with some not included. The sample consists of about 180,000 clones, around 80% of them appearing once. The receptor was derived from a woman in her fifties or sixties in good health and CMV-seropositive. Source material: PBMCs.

In DNA form, the CDR3 reads TGTGCCAGCAGTGAGGTACAGGGGAACACTGAAGCTTTCTTT. It encodes CASSEVQGNTEAFF. The chain employs TRBV25-1 and TRBJ1-1, with a possible D match to TRBD1 (6 bases). There are 14 residues in the CDR3. Trimming took off 3 bases at V and 1 base at J, with 9 bases between the two ends. Germline assignment: CDR1 MGHDK and CDR2 SYGVNS. The full variable domain, rest sourced from reference TRBV25-1 and TRBJ1-1, is EADIYQTPRYLVIGTGKKITLECSQTMGHDKMYWYQQDPGMELHLIHYSYGVNSTEKGDLSSESTVSRIRTEHFPLTLESARPSHTSQYLCASSEVQGNTEAFFGQGTRLTVV.